Listed below are T cell receptor beta chains from one sample, sequenced in a study of T-cell reconstitution after alpha-beta-depleted transplantation in children. TCRdb itself ran the PCR reads through MiXCR, one entry per CDR3 protein. The table lists more than 500,000 distinct CDR3 sequences, over 9.5% of them singletons. Sequenced here: PBMCs, mostly from graft donor cells, sampled 180 days after TCRalphabeta/CD19-depleted stem cell transplant. The receptor set was obtained from a female patient younger than 10 who had a stem cell transplant for aplastic anemia, so the T cells may come from the graft donor. Both conserved end residues are part of each CDR3. Each record gives: J gene, V gene, clone size, D gene, CDR3 protein, CDR3 DNA. The D gene is left open where the match is weak. A clone size is listed for some rows: how often the clone was seen (once, few, many), or a class if it is expanded.

>TRBJ2-4|TRBV29-1|few|.
CSVEGPGAKNIQYF
TGCAGCGTTGAAGGCCCAGGGGCCAAAAACATTCAGTACTTC
>TRBJ1-5|TRBV27|.|.
CASSFGSHNQPQHF
TGTGCCAGCAGTTTTGGTTCCCACAATCAGCCCCAGCATTTT
>TRBJ2-3|TRBV29-1|many|TRBD2
CSGLAGGTDTQYF
TGCAGCGGACTAGCGGGGGGCACAGATACGCAGTATTTT
>TRBJ2-5|TRBV6-1|many|.
CASSNGGSRVTQYF
TGTGCCAGCAGCAACGGGGGTAGTAGAGTGACCCAGTACTTC
>TRBJ2-1|TRBV6-1|few|TRBD2
CASNIAGRNNEQFF
TGTGCCAGCAATATAGCGGGACGCAACAATGAGCAGTTCTTC
>TRBJ2-4|TRBV28|.|.
CASSTGLTKNIQYF
TGTGCCAGCAGTACAGGGTTAACCAAAAACATTCAGTACTTC
>TRBJ2-7|TRBV20-1|.|.
CSARPRQGAYEQYF
TGCAGTGCTAGACCACGGCAGGGCGCCTACGAGCAGTACTTC
>TRBJ2-2|TRBV29-1|.|.
CSVEGLSGRNTGELFF
TGCAGCGTTGAAGGCCTCTCGGGGAGGAACACCGGGGAGCTGTTTTTT
>TRBJ2-7|TRBV20-1|.|.
CSANRLAPSSYEQYF
TGCAGTGCTAACCGGCTGGCCCCGAGCTCCTACGAGCAGTACTTC
>TRBJ2-5|TRBV18|.|.
CASSRIPGTRETQYF
TGTGCCAGCTCACGAATCCCCGGGACCCGAGAGACCCAGTACTTC
>TRBJ2-3|TRBV19|few|TRBD1
CASSPGTATSTDTQYF
TGTGCCAGTAGCCCTGGGACAGCAACTAGCACAGATACGCAGTATTTT
>TRBJ2-3|TRBV15|.|.
CATSSRGATDTQYF
TGTGCCACCAGCAGTCGGGGGGCCACAGATACGCAGTATTTT
>TRBJ2-7|TRBV18|.|.
CASSPPWTVISYEQYF
TGTGCCAGCTCACCACCGTGGACAGTCATCTCCTACGAGCAGTACTTC
>TRBJ2-5|TRBV20-1|.|.
CSASRRSLQETQYF
TGCAGTGCTAGTAGGCGGAGTCTCCAAGAGACCCAGTACTTC
>TRBJ2-1|TRBV19|few|TRBD2
CASSPIAGGPSYNEQFF
TGTGCCAGTAGTCCGATAGCGGGAGGGCCGAGTTACAATGAGCAGTTCTTC
>TRBJ2-5|TRBV15|.|.
CATSSQGRGTETQYF
TGTGCCACCAGCAGTCAGGGAAGGGGAACGGAGACCCAGTACTTC
>TRBJ2-5|TRBV6-5|few|.
CASSYGSLQETQYF
TGTGCCAGCAGTTACGGATCTCTCCAAGAGACCCAGTACTTC
>TRBJ2-1|TRBV9|.|TRBD1
CASKDRDGSGNEQFF
TGTGCCAGCAAAGACAGGGACGGCTCGGGGAATGAGCAGTTCTTC
>TRBJ2-3|TRBV23-1|few|TRBD1
CASSQLWTGGYF
TGCGCCAGCAGTCAGCTATGGACAGGGGGGTATTTT